The T cell receptor beta chain described here comes from a study of tumor-infiltrating lymphocytes in glioblastoma multiforme (dated by TCRdb to between 2016 and 2019). About the study as a whole: Whether intratumoral genomic heterogeneity fosters TIL diversity was tested through joint investigation of somatic mutations, TIL diversity and immune response activity.

The AllPrep DNA/RNA mini kit was used to purify genomic DNA and total RNA at the same time from each of the 9 to 11 tumor samples. OD 260/280 ratios above 1.9 and RNA integrity numbers above 6.5 were observed for all RNA. The CDR3 spans 20 amino acids, including both terminal residues. Of the read, only the CDR3 DNA is kept; its 60 bases are in frame from base 1. From a lookup of the germline V gene, CDR1 and CDR2 are SGHNT and YENEEA. TCRB libraries were constructed from RNA through three rounds of nested multiplex PCR following a modified ARM-PCR protocol with multiple V-beta primers and a C-beta primer. Starting from 0.5 to 0.55 ug of total RNA, TCRB-specific cDNA was synthesized using ProtoScript II Reverse Transcriptase and a C-beta primer. The description of the TCRB libraries did not include any unique molecular identifiers. The third PCR added barcodes and adapters over around 25 cycles with Deep VentR (exo-) polymerase, followed by gel purification of 250-500 bp bands. An Illumina HiSeq 2500 was used to sequence the TCRB libraries with 250 bp paired-end reads. As for the authors' bioinformatics: Reads were cleaned with Trimmomatic, merged with FLASH, assigned V, D and J segments with MiGEC, and analyzed with VDJtools. Repertoire diversity was measured using the Shannon-Wiener diversity index, which was calculated with VDJtools. TCRdb trimmed the raw reads at Q25, called clones with MiXCR and kept productive beta chains. Each CDR3 protein appears once, grouped with its most common genes and DNA. TCRdb, not the authors, supplied the V and J calls. The sample table records 25,000 to 35,000 distinct CDR3 sequences; about 64% of these occur just once. Together, the top ten hold 33% of the sample.

Overall study results and their limits: T cells were not sorted into functional subsets, and such sorting was noted by the authors as a future improvement. Clone frequencies may be distorted by RNA-based TCR sequencing because unequal numbers of TCR transcripts are carried by T cells. Generalizability is limited because the TCR and somatic mutation analysis included only one glioblastoma patient.

This clonotype was found once. There is no known antigen for this receptor. The CDR3 does not close with the conserved phenylalanine or tryptophan, likely indicating a read error. The specimen sequenced was brain tumor tissue. The TCR sequence derives from a male donor with glioblastoma. The rearrangement joined TRBV11-3 to TRBJ2-1; 9 bases in the middle match TRBD2. The nucleotide sequence reads TGTGCCAGCAGCGGAGGATCTAGCGGGATAAGTTCGGGATCCTATAATGAGCAGTTCGTC. This gives the protein CASSGGSSGISSGSYNEQFV.